The subject of this entry is one T cell receptor beta chain. Its antigen is unknown. Libraries were prepared by immunoSEQ multiplex PCR; TCRdb keeps only in-frame clonotypes and omits some of them. This sample has around 62,000 clones, with about 87% found just once. The record originates from a study of T cell responses to AZD1222 COVID-19 vaccine. Study results and caveats: Among those given AZD1222, only 6 or 7 were seropositive at baseline.

The CDR3 has 15 residues. The V gene's germline CDR1 is LGHDT and CDR2 YNNKEL (reference sequence). Trimming stripped 4 bases from V and 8 bases from J, with 15 bases between. This clonotype originated in an adult in good health. The sample consisted of peripheral blood, taken on day 0 of AZD1222 vaccination. The genes are TRBV3-1 (or the pseudogene TRBV3-2) and TRBJ1-6; tentatively, D is TRBD1 (6 bases). Here the CDR3 reads CASSRQQGIDSPLHF. CDR3 coding DNA: TGTGCCAGCAGCCGACAACAGGGAATCGATTCACCCCTCCACTTT.